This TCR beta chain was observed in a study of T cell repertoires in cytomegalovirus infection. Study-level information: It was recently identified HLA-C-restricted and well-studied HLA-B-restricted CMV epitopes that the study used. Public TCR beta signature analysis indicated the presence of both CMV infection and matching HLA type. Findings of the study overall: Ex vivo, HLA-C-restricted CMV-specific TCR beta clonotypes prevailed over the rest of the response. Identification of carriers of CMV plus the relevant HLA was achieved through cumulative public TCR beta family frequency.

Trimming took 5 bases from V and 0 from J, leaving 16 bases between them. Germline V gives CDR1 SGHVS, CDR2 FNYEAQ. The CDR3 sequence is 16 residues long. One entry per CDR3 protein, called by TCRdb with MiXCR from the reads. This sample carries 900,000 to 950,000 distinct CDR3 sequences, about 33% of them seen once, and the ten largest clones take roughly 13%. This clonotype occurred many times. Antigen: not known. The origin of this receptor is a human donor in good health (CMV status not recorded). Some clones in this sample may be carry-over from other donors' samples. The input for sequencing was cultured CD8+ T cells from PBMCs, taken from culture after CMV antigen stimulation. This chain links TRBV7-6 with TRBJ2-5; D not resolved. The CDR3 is CASSPRPVFHQETQYF. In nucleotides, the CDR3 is TGTGCCAGCAGCCCAAGGCCCGTATTCCACCAAGAGACCCAGTACTTC.